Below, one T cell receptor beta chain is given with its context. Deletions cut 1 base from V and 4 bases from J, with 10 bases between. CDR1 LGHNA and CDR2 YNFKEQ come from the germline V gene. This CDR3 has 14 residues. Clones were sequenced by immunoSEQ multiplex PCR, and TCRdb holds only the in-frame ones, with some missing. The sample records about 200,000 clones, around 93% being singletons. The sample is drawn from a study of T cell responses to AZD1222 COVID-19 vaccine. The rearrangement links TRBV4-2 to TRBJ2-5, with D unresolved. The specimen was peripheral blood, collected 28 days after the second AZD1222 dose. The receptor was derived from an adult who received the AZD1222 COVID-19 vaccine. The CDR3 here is CASSQATGRETQYF. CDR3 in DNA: TGTGCCAGCAGCCAAGCTACGGGCCGAGAGACCCAGTACTTC.